Listed below are T cell receptor beta chains from one sample, sequenced in a study of shared clonotypes between healthy human individuals. This table comes from immunoSEQ multiplex PCR, and its TCRdb copy is limited to in-frame clones, with some not included. This table has 2 million to 2.5 million clones, approximately 95% appearing once. The sequenced sample was naive CD8+ T cells sorted from blood. The receptor set was obtained from a man younger than 35 in good health. Both conserved end residues are part of each CDR3. Fields, in order: V gene, D gene, J gene, clone size, CDR3 protein, CDR3 DNA. The D gene is left open where the match is weak. Size tells how often a clone was seen (once, few, many) or the class of an expanded clone, and some rows leave it out.

TRBV4-1	-	TRBJ2-7	-	CASSQGWGDEQYF	TGCGCCAGCAGCCAAGGATGGGGCGACGAGCAGTACTTC
TRBV11-2	-	TRBJ2-7	-	CASSLDFGDPYEQYF	TGTGCCAGCAGCTTAGACTTCGGGGACCCCTACGAGCAGTACTTC
TRBV5-4	TRBD1	TRBJ1-6	-	CASSSGQDNWLLHF	TGTGCCAGCAGCTCGGGACAGGATAATTGGCTCCTCCACTTT
TRBV2	-	TRBJ2-7	-	CASKHRDIYEQYF	TGTGCCAGCAAACACCGGGACATCTACGAGCAGTACTTC
TRBV7-9	-	TRBJ1-2	-	CASSLPSLDGYTF	TGTGCCAGCAGCTTACCCTCCCTGGACGGCTACACCTTC
TRBV23-1	-	TRBJ2-7	-	CASRGKVHEQYF	TGCGCCAGCAGGGGGAAGGTCCACGAGCAGTACTTC
TRBV7-9	TRBD1	TRBJ1-1	-	CASSLAEDRQAFF	TGTGCCAGCAGCTTAGCGGAGGACAGGCAAGCTTTCTTT
TRBV4-1	TRBD1	TRBJ2-2	-	CASSLRQGATGELFF	TGCGCCAGCAGCCTTCGACAGGGGGCGACCGGGGAGCTGTTTTTT
TRBV5-1	TRBD2	TRBJ2-7	-	CASSLAGTSGSWDYEQYF	TGCGCCAGCAGCTTGGCTGGGACTAGCGGGAGTTGGGACTACGAGCAGTACTTC
TRBV12-2	-	TRBJ1-5	-	CASRLAVKEADQPQHF	TGTGCAAGTCGCTTAGCGGTGAAGGAGGCCGATCAGCCCCAGCATTTT
TRBV18	TRBD2	TRBJ2-5	-	CASSLKGLAGTRKETQYF	TGTGCCAGCTCCCTGAAGGGACTAGCGGGAACTCGAAAGGAGACCCAGTACTTC
TRBV10-3	TRBD1	TRBJ2-5	-	CAISSPDRDREGTQYF	TGTGCCATCAGTTCACCGGACCGGGACAGGGAGGGGACCCAGTACTTC
TRBV25-1	TRBD1	TRBJ2-7	-	CASTPGTDSHEQYF	TGTGCCAGCACCCCCGGGACAGACTCCCACGAGCAGTACTTC
TRBV7-6	TRBD2	TRBJ2-1	-	CASSLGPGLHVHEQFF	TGTGCCAGCAGCTTAGGTCCGGGACTACACGTCCATGAGCAGTTCTTC
TRBV2	-	TRBJ1-1	-	CASDSLGGGTEAFF	TGTGCCAGCGACTCTTTGGGGGGAGGGACTGAAGCTTTCTTT
TRBV10-3	-	TRBJ2-7	few	CAISLLPSYEQYF	TGTGCCATCAGCTTACTTCCCTCCTACGAGCAGTACTTC
TRBV11-2	TRBD2	TRBJ2-7	once	CASSFSGGYYEQYF	TGTGCCAGCAGCTTTAGCGGGGGGTACTACGAGCAGTACTTC
TRBV9	-	TRBJ2-7	-	CASSEGTVAYEQYF	TGTGCCAGCAGCGAGGGGACCGTCGCATACGAGCAGTACTTC
TRBV19	-	TRBJ2-1	-	CASSSEGEQFF	TGTGCCAGTAGCTCCGAGGGTGAGCAGTTCTTC
TRBV4-1	TRBD2	TRBJ2-1	-	CASRETSGDYNEQFF	TGCGCCAGCAGGGAGACTAGCGGGGACTACAATGAGCAGTTCTTC
TRBV9	TRBD1	TRBJ2-7	-	CASSAPSTGPHEQYF	TGTGCCAGCAGCGCGCCTTCGACAGGGCCCCACGAGCAGTACTTC
TRBV27	TRBD2	TRBJ2-7	-	CASSVSGGTYEQYF	TGTGCCAGCAGTGTTAGCGGGGGAACCTACGAGCAGTACTTC
TRBV4-3	TRBD2	TRBJ2-5	once	CASSQGEVGRHQETQYF	TGCGCCAGCAGCCAAGGAGAGGTCGGGAGGCACCAAGAGACCCAGTACTTC
TRBV6-1	TRBD2	TRBJ2-1	once	CASSEAGLAYNEQFF	TGTGCCAGCAGTGAAGCCGGACTAGCCTACAATGAGCAGTTCTTC
TRBV27	-	TRBJ1-1	once	CASSFMDEAFF	TGTGCCAGCAGTTTCATGGATGAAGCTTTCTTT
TRBV19	-	TRBJ1-5	-	CASSIQGLGQPQHF	TGTGCCAGTAGTATTCAGGGACTAGGGCAGCCCCAGCATTTT
TRBV4-1	-	TRBJ2-1	-	CASSQHYTGDEQFF	TGCGCCAGCAGCCAACACTATACGGGCGATGAGCAGTTCTTC
TRBV13	-	TRBJ2-7	-	CASREGASSYEQYF	TGTGCCAGCAGAGAGGGAGCTTCCTCCTACGAGCAGTACTTC
TRBV6-1	TRBD2	TRBJ2-1	few	CASSSGAALNEQFF	TGTGCCAGCAGTAGCGGGGCGGCCCTCAATGAGCAGTTCTTC
TRBV7-9	-	TRBJ2-3	-	CASSLITDTQYF	TGTGCCAGCAGCTTGATCACAGATACGCAGTATTTT
TRBV6-5	TRBD2	TRBJ2-7	-	CATLAGVNEQYF	TGTGCCACCCTAGCGGGAGTCAACGAGCAGTACTTC
TRBV4-3	TRBD2	TRBJ2-3	-	CASSQGVAGEPDTQYF	TGCGCCAGCAGCCAAGGGGTAGCGGGAGAACCAGATACGCAGTATTTT
TRBV5-4	-	TRBJ2-7	-	CASSFFRDEQYF	TGTGCCAGCAGTTTCTTTCGGGACGAGCAGTACTTC
TRBV19	-	TRBJ2-7	-	CASTPGPALYEQYF	TGTGCCAGTACCCCGGGACCTGCCCTCTACGAGCAGTACTTC
TRBV6-5	-	TRBJ2-1	-	CASSPGRTGVEQFF	TGTGCCAGCAGCCCGGGACGGACGGGGGTTGAGCAGTTCTTC
TRBV9	-	TRBJ2-3	-	CASSEPPGTTSTDTQYF	TGTGCCAGCAGCGAGCCGCCCGGGACAACTAGCACAGATACGCAGTATTTT
TRBV7-6	TRBD1	TRBJ2-2	-	CASSSRDRGTGELFF	TGTGCCAGCAGCTCCCGGGACAGGGGGACCGGGGAGCTGTTTTTT
TRBV7-6	TRBD2	TRBJ2-3	-	CASSLAGGGDTQYF	TGTGCCAGCAGCCTAGCGGGAGGTGGAGATACGCAGTATTTT
TRBV7-9	TRBD1	TRBJ2-7	-	CASSLAGQGYEQYF	TGTGCCAGCAGCTTAGCGGGACAGGGCTACGAGCAGTACTTC
TRBV27	-	TRBJ2-3	-	CASSYRADTQYF	TGTGCCAGCAGTTACCGTGCAGATACGCAGTATTTT
TRBV4-1	-	TRBJ2-5	-	CASSSTPLAAQETQYF	TGCGCCAGCAGCTCCACCCCGCTAGCCGCCCAAGAGACCCAGTACTTC
TRBV4-1	TRBD2	TRBJ2-1	-	CASSQDGLAGVDEQFF	TGCGCCAGCAGCCAAGATGGCCTAGCGGGAGTCGATGAGCAGTTCTTC
TRBV7-2	-	TRBJ2-2	-	CASSPTGTGELFF	TGTGCCAGCAGCCCCACAGGCACCGGGGAGCTGTTTTTT
TRBV10-2	-	TRBJ1-2	-	CASSDAGHDYGYTF	TGCGCCAGCAGTGACGCGGGACATGATTATGGCTACACCTTC
TRBV10-3	-	TRBJ2-1	-	CAISEGPPEGVYNEQFF	TGTGCCATCAGTGAGGGGCCCCCGGAGGGGGTCTACAATGAGCAGTTCTTC
TRBV11-2	-	TRBJ2-7	-	CASRQSGENEQYF	TGTGCCAGCAGACAAAGTGGGGAAAACGAGCAGTACTTC
TRBV9	-	TRBJ2-7	-	CASSTGDTYEQYF	TGTGCCAGCAGCACGGGGGACACCTACGAGCAGTACTTC
TRBV11-2	TRBD1	TRBJ2-1	-	CASSQGGSSYNEQFF	TGTGCCAGCAGTCAAGGGGGCAGCTCCTACAATGAGCAGTTCTTC